Each of the 10 T cell receptor beta chains below was sequenced from the same sample in a study of T cells in Graves' hyperthyroidism and ophthalmopathy. TCR beta CDR3 regions were amplified from RNA transcripts. A first-round RT-PCR of the TCR CDR3 used the HTBI primer set. Each CDR3 protein is one row after TCRdb ran MiXCR on the multiplex PCR reads. The sample has roughly 550,000 distinct CDR3 sequences, about 15% seen once. Sequenced: blood. The receptor source for this set is a woman in her thirties with Graves' ophthalmopathy.

This clonotype was recorded at least ten times. This sequence joins TRBV13 and TRBJ2-7, with a possible D match to TRBD1 (5 bases). CDR1 PRHDT and CDR2 FYEKMQ come from the germline V gene (reference sequence). CDR3 length: 15 residues. The V and J ends lost 5 bases and 5 bases respectively, with 19 bases between them. CDR3 nucleotide sequence: TGTGCCAGCAGCCCGACAGAGCCTTTGGCAAACGAGCAGTACTTC. Its protein is CASSPTEPLANEQYF.

This clonotype was observed many times. This chain joins TRBV6-2 or TRBV6-3 and TRBJ2-7; 12 positions agree with TRBD2. The CDR3 sequence is 16 residues long. Germline V gene data show CDR1 as MNHEY and CDR2 as SVGEGT. V shed 8 bases and J 3 bases; nucleotides not matched to a gene: 11. The CDR3 loop is CASYRGKTSGSYEQYF. For the CDR3, the DNA is TGTGCCAGCTACAGGGGTAAGACTAGCGGGAGCTACGAGCAGTACTTC.

This clonotype was seen a few times. The chain joins TRBV10-1 to TRBJ2-3; D perhaps matches TRBD1 (5 bases). This CDR3 has 16 residues. Between the trimmed V and J ends, which lost 0 bases and 1 base, there was a span of 11 bases. Germline CDR1 is WNHNN and CDR2 is SYGVQD (reference sequence). CDR3 bases: TGCGCCAGCAGTGAGTCCGCAGGGTGGGGCACAGATACGCAGTATTTT. Amino acids: CASSESAGWGTDTQYF.

The V gene is TRBV24-1, the J gene TRBJ2-7; a possible D gene is TRBD2 (5 bases). The V and J ends lost 1 base and 3 bases respectively, with 9 bases between them. The CDR3 runs 14 residues. The germline gives CDR1 KGHDR, CDR2 SFDVKD. Here the CDR3 DNA reads TGTGCCACCAGTGATTTTGGGAGCCACTACGAGCAGTACTTC. It encodes CATSDFGSHYEQYF.

The J gene is TRBJ2-1, the V gene TRBV29-1, with 8 nucleotides matching TRBD2. The V gene end was trimmed by 4 bases and the J gene end by 7 bases; junction bases not matched to a gene: 6. Germline-derived CDR1 and CDR2 are SQVTM and ANQGSEA. There are 13 residues in the CDR3. The chain's CDR3 is CSVGTSRVNEQFF. The CDR3, as DNA: TGCAGCGTTGGGACTAGCAGAGTTAATGAGCAGTTCTTC.

This sequence joins TRBV29-1 and TRBJ2-1; 9 nucleotides align to TRBD1. The V gene's germline CDR1 is SQVTM and CDR2 ANQGSEA. V shed 5 bases, J shed 5 bases, and the junction held 7 bases outside the gene matches. This CDR3 region has 14 residues. CDR3 residues: CSVLGQGGHNEQFF. CDR3 sequence (DNA): TGCAGCGTTTTGGGACAGGGAGGCCACAATGAGCAGTTCTTC.

This chain joins TRBV4-3 and TRBJ1-1, with unresolved D. V was clipped by 0 bases and J by 1 base, with 3 bases between them. Germline values: CDR1 LGHNA, CDR2 YSLEER. CDR3 size: 13 residues. CDR3 sequence (DNA): TGCGCCAGCAGCCAAGAAAAGAACACTGAAGCTTTCTTT. It translates to CASSQEKNTEAFF.

This clonotype was detected a few times. The chain employs TRBV2 and TRBJ2-3, with TRBD1 identical over 7 bases. Losses at the gene ends were 5 bases for V and 2 bases for J; bases not matched to a gene: 16. Germline lookup yields CDR1 SNHLY and CDR2 FYNNEI. CDR3 length equals 18 residues. Here the CDR3 DNA reads TGTGCCAGCAGTTTATCGGCAGGGGGTAGCCTCTTCACAGATACGCAGTATTTT. Translating it yields CASSLSAGGSLFTDTQYF.

The rearrangement uses TRBV20-1 and TRBJ1-5; the D is unclear. The V gene lost 4 bases and the J gene lost 1 base, with 11 bases spanning the gap. CDR1 DFQATT and CDR2 SNEGSKA come from the germline V gene (reference sequence). This CDR3 has 14 residues. CDR3: CSATARRSNQPQHF. CDR3 sequence (DNA): TGCAGTGCTACCGCACGCAGGAGCAATCAGCCCCAGCATTTT.

This clonotype has ten or more counts. V and J are TRBV7-2 and TRBJ2-5; D possibly matches TRBD1 or TRBD2 (5 bases each). CDR3 length: 16 residues. V was trimmed by 3 bases and J by 6 bases, leaving 20 bases between them. Germline V gene sequence: CDR1 SGHTA, CDR2 FQGNSA. The CDR3 DNA is TGTGCCAGCAGCTTCTCCCGGGACCGCGATTTTAAGACCCAGTACTTC. This encodes CASSFSRDRDFKTQYF. The entire variable domain, with the rest obtained from reference TRBV7-2 and TRBJ2-5, is as follows: GAGVSQSPSNKVTEKGKDVELRCDPISGHTALYWYRQSLGQGLEFLIYFQGNSAPDKSGLPSDRFSAERTGGSVSTLTIQRTQQEDSAVYLCASSFSRDRDFKTQYFGPGTRLLVL.